This T cell receptor beta chain was found in a study of CD4 T cells in relation to SARS-CoV-2 and coronaviruses. Study background: PBMCs were cultured with antigen for roughly nine days before TCR beta sequencing. No peptide or an HIV-1 Nef peptide pool served as negative control.

Whole-study findings and limits: Monoreactive clones expanded significantly more to SARS-CoV-2 than crossreactive clones did.

A note on this clone: Its antigen is currently unknown.

Unexposed donor CD4+ T cells date from about 2011-2019, before the COVID-19 pandemic. The cells were cultured for around ten days before CD4+ T cells were isolated. As cell numbers allowed, unexposed-donor CD4+ T cells faced SARS-CoV-2 S/N and four cold-coronavirus spikes. Assay: immunoSEQ multiplex PCR; the TCRdb copy retains only in-frame clones and omits some. The sample yields 20,000 to 30,000 clones, 65% to 80% seen once. From germline, CDR1 is SGHVS and CDR2 FQNEAQ. The CDR3 length is 15 residues. After removal of 4 bases from V and 5 bases from J, the junction contained 6 bases not matched to a gene.

The sequence came from a human donor in good health. This chain uses TRBV7-8 with TRBJ1-3, with 9 bases matching TRBD1. Material: CD4+ T cells from PBMCs, cultured in vitro. Here the CDR3 reads CASSSTGGSRNTIYF. The CDR3 nucleotides are TGTGCCAGCAGCTCGACAGGGGGATCAAGAAACACCATATATTTT.